This T cell receptor beta chain was found in a study of CD8+ T cells in alopecia areata. It was cDNA, reverse transcribed from extracted RNA, that served as the sequencing template. Method: immunoSEQ multiplex PCR; TCRdb's copy keeps in-frame clones and lacks some. The data contain 150,000 to 200,000 clones, 64% of them singletons. The CDR3 is 14 amino acids. The V end lost 5 bases, the J end lost 5 bases, and 19 bases lay between the germline ends. Germline V gene lookup returns CDR1 GTSNPN and CDR2 SVGIG (reference sequence). Treatment noted: oral pan-JAK inhibitor, 5-10 mg twice daily. The source material was CD4+ T cells sorted from blood, sampled at week 49, from a patient treated with tofacitinib. This receptor was obtained from a human donor with alopecia areata. The chain recombines TRBV30 with TRBJ2-7, with a tentative D call TRBD1 (6 bases). The CDR3 sequence is CAWSLPGTLNEQYF. The CDR3 DNA follows: TGTGCCTGGTCCCTTCCCGGGACACTTAACGAGCAGTACTTC.